What follows is one T cell receptor beta chain and its context. This record belongs to a study of blood T cell repertoires in COVID-19. Study-level background: Acute-phase and convalescent COVID-19 samples originated in the United States, Italy and Spain. T cells, B-cell-depleted T cells, or PBMCs supplied cDNA or gDNA.

Trimming removed 2 bases at V and 4 bases at J, with 14 bases between. The CDR3 covers 15 residues. Germline CDR1 reads MNHEY; CDR2 reads SMNVEV (reference sequence). Original data processing: Amplifying reference gene primers gave estimates of nucleated cell counts. Profiling relied on immunoSEQ multiplex PCR, and the TCRdb table lists in-frame clones only, not all of them. That table is the source of V, J and clone size, and D and trimming were worked out from the DNA. This sample has roughly 30,000 clones; 75% to 90% occur once, and the top ten carry more than 12%. The sequencing sample was made of peripheral blood. The TCR sequence derives from a human donor with acute or convalescent COVID-19. The donor label of this sample is uncertain. V is TRBV27 and J is TRBJ1-2, with D unresolved. In DNA form, the CDR3 reads TGTGCCAGCAGTTTAGCCTACGCGAGCGGCTATGGCTACACCTTC. This codes for CASSLAYASGYGYTF.